Listed below are T cell receptor beta chains from one sample, sequenced in a study of shared clonotypes between healthy human individuals. This table comes from immunoSEQ multiplex PCR, and its TCRdb copy is limited to in-frame clones, with some not included. The sample shows over 750,000 clones, 95% to 97% of them seen only once. Sample: naive CD8+ T cells sorted from blood. These receptor sequences come from a man aged 30 to 45 in good health. CDR3s leave out the opening cysteine and the closing phenylalanine or tryptophan. Clone size is stated in some rows and not others, as once, few, many or a class when expanded.

size: -; V: TRBV11-2; CDR3: ASSPRQGVNTEAF
size: -; V: TRBV28; CDR3: ASSSPRQGNQPQH
size: -; V: TRBV9; CDR3: ASSVGKDRAHEQF
size: -; V: TRBV6-5; CDR3: ASSYSGPVDGYT
size: -; V: TRBV6-1; CDR3: ASTNRGASGNTIY
size: -; V: TRBV14; CDR3: ASSQDLVLSDTQY
size: -; V: TRBV7-2; CDR3: ASSLGALNEQF
size: -; V: TRBV6-5; CDR3: ASSYGSDQPQH
size: once; V: TRBV18; CDR3: ASSPGSYEQY
size: -; V: TRBV19; CDR3: ASSIATIGGLGNEQF
size: -; V: TRBV7-9; CDR3: ASSGLAGAPLPDTQY
size: -; V: TRBV7-2; CDR3: ASSLVPGGTVLAKNIQY
size: -; V: TRBV6-5; CDR3: ASRGMNEKLF
size: -; V: TRBV27; CDR3: ASSLNIADTQY
size: -; V: TRBV15; CDR3: ATSSEPSAALYEQY
size: -; V: TRBV19; CDR3: ASSPIAASYEQY
size: -; V: TRBV4-3; CDR3: ASSPTRVEISGTEAF
size: -; V: TRBV5-1; CDR3: ASIVLDEQY
size: once; V: TRBV7-6; CDR3: ASSLGQDRPSYEQY
size: -; V: TRBV7-2; CDR3: ASSFTETQY
size: -; V: TRBV5-6; CDR3: ASSTIRNEQF
size: -; V: TRBV7-2; CDR3: ASSLGEGGAGQETQY
size: few; V: TRBV7-9; CDR3: ASSLAGDSYEQY
size: -; V: TRBV9; CDR3: ASSASGRDRTDTQY
size: -; V: TRBV27; CDR3: ASGTGANVLT
size: -; V: TRBV4-1; CDR3: ASSPGTSGTDTQY
size: -; V: TRBV7-9; CDR3: ASSLGTSLGETQY
size: -; V: TRBV5-8; CDR3: ASSPTGSRSYEQY
size: once; V: TRBV4-2; CDR3: ASSQDSGLSYNEQF
size: once; V: TRBV4-3; CDR3: ASSQDLAAYNEQF
size: -; V: TRBV10-3; CDR3: AISAISGQGYTGELF
size: -; V: TRBV5-1; CDR3: ASSHAGTSGSGRYNEQF